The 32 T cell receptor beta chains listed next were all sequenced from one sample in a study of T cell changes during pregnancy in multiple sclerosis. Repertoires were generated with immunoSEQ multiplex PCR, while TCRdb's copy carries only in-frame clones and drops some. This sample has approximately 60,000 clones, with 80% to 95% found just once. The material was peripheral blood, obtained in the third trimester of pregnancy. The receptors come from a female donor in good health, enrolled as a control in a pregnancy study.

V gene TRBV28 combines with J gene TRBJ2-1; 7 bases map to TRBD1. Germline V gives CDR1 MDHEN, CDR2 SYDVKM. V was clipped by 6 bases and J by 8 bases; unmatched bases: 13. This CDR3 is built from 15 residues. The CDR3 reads CASSVAGTGVYEQFF. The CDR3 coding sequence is TGTGCCAGCAGCGTCGCGGGCACAGGGGTCTATGAGCAGTTCTTC.

CDR3 protein: CASSFGVAGGIGEQFF. Here the CDR3 DNA reads TGCGCCAGCAGCTTTGGCGTAGCGGGGGGGATTGGTGAGCAGTTCTTC. The J gene is TRBJ2-1, the V gene TRBV5-1; 11 bases agree with TRBD2. Trimming took 2 bases from V and 9 from J; bases not matched to a gene: 10. Per germline, CDR1 SGHRS and CDR2 YFSETQ. This CDR3 contains 16 residues.

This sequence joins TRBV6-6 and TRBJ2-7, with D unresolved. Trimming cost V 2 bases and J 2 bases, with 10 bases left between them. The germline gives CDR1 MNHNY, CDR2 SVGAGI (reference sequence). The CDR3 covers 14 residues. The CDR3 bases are TGTGCCAGCAGTTACGGCAGGAAACCCTACGAGCAGTACTTC. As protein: CASSYGRKPYEQYF.

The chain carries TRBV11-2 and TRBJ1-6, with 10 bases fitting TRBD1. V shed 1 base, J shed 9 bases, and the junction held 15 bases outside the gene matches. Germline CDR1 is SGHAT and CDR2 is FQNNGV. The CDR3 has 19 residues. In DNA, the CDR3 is TGTGCCAGCAGCTTAGTTGTAATAGGGCGGACAGGGGGAGTTTCACCCCTCCACTTT. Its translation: CASSLVVIGRTGGVSPLHF.

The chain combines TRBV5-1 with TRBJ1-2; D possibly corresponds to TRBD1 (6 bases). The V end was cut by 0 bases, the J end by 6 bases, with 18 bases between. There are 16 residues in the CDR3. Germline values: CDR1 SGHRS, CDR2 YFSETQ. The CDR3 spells CASSLDSGGRIDGYTF. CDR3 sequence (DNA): TGCGCCAGCAGCTTGGACTCGGGGGGGCGTATAGATGGCTACACCTTC.

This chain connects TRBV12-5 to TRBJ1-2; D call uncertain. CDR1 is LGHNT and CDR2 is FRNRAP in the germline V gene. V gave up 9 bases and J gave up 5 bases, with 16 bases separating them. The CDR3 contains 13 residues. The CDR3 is CASRGPASYGYTF. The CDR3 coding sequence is TGTGCTAGCCGAGGTCCCGCTTCTTATGGCTACACCTTC.

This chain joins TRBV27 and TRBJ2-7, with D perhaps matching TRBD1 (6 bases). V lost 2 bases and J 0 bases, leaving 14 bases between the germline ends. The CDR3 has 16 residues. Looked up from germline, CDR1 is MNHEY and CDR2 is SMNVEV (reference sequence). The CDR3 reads CASSLGQGRGSYEQYF. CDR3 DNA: TGTGCCAGCAGTTTAGGGCAGGGCAGGGGCTCCTACGAGCAGTACTTC.

CDR3 DNA: TGCAGCGTTAAGGGCCGGCAGGGCTTTAACCTGAACACTGAAGCTTTCTTT. Translated, it gives CSVKGRQGFNLNTEAFF. This sequence joins TRBV29-1 and TRBJ1-1; D is possibly TRBD1 (5 bases). Trimming removed 5 bases from V and 0 bases from J, with 22 bases in between. This CDR3 region has 17 residues. Germline CDR1 is SQVTM and CDR2 is ANQGSEA.

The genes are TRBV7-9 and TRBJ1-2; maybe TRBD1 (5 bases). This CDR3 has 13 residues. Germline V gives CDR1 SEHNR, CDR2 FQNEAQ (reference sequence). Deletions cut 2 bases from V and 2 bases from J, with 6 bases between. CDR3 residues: CASSLPGNYGYTF. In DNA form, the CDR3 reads TGTGCCAGCAGCTTACCAGGGAACTATGGCTACACCTTC.

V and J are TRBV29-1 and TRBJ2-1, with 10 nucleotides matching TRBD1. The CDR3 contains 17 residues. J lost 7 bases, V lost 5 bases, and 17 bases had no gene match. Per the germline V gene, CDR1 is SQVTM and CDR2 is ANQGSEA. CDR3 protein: CSVQGEVSTGQGNEQFF. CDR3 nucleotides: TGCAGCGTTCAAGGAGAGGTATCGACGGGACAGGGGAATGAGCAGTTCTTC.

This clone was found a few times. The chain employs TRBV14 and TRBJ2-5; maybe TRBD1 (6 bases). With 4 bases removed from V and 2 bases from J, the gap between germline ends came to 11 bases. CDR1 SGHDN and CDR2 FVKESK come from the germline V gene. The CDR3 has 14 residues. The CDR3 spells CASSPQGSQETQYF. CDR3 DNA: TGTGCCAGCAGCCCACAGGGTTCGCAAGAGACCCAGTACTTC.

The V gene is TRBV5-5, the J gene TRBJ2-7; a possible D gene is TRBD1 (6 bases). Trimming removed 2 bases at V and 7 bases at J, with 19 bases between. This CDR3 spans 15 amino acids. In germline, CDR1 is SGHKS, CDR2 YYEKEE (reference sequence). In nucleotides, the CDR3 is TGTGCCAGCAGCTTTAGACAGGCCATTGTCAGGGAGCAGTACTTC. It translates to CASSFRQAIVREQYF. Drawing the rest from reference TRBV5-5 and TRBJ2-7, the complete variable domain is DAGVTQSPTHLIKTRGQQVTLRCSPISGHKSVSWYQQVLGQGPQFIFQYYEKEERGRGNFPDRFSARQFPNYSSELNVNALLLGDSALYLCASSFRQAIVREQYFGPGTRLTVT.

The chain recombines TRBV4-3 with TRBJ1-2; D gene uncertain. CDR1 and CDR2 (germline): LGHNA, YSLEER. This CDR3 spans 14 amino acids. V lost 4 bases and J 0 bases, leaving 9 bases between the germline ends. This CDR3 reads CASSPGVANYGYTF. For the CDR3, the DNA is TGCGCCAGCAGCCCCGGGGTAGCTAACTATGGCTACACCTTC.

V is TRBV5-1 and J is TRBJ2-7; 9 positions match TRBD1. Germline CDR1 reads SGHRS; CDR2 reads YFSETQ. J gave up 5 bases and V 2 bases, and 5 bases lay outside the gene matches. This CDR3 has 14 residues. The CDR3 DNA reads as TGCGCCAGCAGCTTAAGACAGGGGGGCCACGAGCAGTACTTC. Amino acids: CASSLRQGGHEQYF.

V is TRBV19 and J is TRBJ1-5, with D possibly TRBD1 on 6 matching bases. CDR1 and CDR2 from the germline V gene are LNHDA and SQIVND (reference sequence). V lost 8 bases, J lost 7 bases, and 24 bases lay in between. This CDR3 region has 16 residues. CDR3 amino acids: CASGPRRLSGGQPQHF. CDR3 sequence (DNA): TGTGCCAGTGGTCCCCGGAGGTTATCTGGGGGCCAGCCCCAGCATTTT.

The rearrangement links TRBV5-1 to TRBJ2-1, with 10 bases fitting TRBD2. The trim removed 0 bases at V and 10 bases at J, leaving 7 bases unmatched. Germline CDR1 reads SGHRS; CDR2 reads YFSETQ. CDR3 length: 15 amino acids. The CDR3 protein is CASSLASGRTGEQFF. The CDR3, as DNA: TGCGCCAGCAGCTTGGCTAGCGGGAGAACCGGCGAGCAGTTCTTC.

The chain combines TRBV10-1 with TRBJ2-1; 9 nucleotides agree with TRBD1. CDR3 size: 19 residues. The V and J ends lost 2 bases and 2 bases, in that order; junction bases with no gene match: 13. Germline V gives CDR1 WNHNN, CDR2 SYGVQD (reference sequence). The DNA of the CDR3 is TGCGCCAGCAGTGAGGGGGGATCAGGACAGGGGAGCCCCTACAATGAGCAGTTCTTC. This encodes CASSEGGSGQGSPYNEQFF.

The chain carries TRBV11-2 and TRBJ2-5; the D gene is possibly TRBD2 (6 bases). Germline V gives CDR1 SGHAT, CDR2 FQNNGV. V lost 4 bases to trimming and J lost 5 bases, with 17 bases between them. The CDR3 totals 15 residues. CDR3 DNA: TGTGCCAGCAGCTCTGGGGGGTTATTAGGGGAGACCCAGTACTTC. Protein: CASSSGGLLGETQYF.

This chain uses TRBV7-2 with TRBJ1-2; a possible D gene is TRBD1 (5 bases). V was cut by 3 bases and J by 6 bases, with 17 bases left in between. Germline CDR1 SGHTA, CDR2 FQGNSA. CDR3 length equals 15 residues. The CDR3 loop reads CASSFQTVGVDGYTF. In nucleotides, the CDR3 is TGTGCCAGCAGCTTCCAGACAGTCGGAGTCGATGGCTACACCTTC.

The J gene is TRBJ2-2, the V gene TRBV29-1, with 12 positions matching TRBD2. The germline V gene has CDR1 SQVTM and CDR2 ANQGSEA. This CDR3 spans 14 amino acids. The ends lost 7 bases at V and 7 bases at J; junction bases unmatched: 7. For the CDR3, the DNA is TGCAGCGCCGCCCTAGCGGGGGGGCACGGGGAGCTGTTTTTT. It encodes CSAALAGGHGELFF.

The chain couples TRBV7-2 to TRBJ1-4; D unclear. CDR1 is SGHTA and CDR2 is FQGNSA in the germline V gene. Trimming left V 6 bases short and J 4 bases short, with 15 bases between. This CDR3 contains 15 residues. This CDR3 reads CASSLTPRGNEKLFF. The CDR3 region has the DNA TGTGCCAGCAGTTTGACACCTCGGGGTAATGAAAAACTGTTTTTT.

The CDR3 reads CASSLQGEPRRGSGNTIYF. CDR3 bases: TGTGCCAGCAGCTTACAGGGTGAGCCCCGGAGGGGCTCTGGAAACACCATATATTTT. The chain links TRBV7-9 to TRBJ1-3, with D tentatively TRBD1 (5 bases). The CDR3 is 19 residues long. V was cut by 2 bases and J by 0 bases, with 20 bases left in between. From germline, CDR1 is SEHNR and CDR2 FQNEAQ (reference sequence). Full variable domain (remainder filled in from reference TRBV7-9 and TRBJ1-3): DTGVSQNPRHKITKRGQNVTFRCDPISEHNRLYWYRQTLGQGPEFLTYFQNEAQLEKSRLLSDRFSAERPKGSFSTLEIQRTEQGDSAMYLCASSLQGEPRRGSGNTIYFGEGSWLTVV.

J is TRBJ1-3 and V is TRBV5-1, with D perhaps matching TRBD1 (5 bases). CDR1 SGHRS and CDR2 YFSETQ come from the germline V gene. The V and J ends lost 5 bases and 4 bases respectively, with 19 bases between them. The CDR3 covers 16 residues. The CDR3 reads CASSRDAATGGNTIYF. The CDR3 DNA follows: TGCGCCAGCAGTAGGGATGCGGCAACAGGCGGAAACACCATATATTTT.

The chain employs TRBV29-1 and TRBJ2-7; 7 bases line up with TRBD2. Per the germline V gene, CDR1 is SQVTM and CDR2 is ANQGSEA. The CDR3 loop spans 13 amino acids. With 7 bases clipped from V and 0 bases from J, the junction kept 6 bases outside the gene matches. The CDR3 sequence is CSADSGDSYEQYF. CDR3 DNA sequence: TGCAGCGCCGACAGCGGGGACTCCTACGAGCAGTACTTC.

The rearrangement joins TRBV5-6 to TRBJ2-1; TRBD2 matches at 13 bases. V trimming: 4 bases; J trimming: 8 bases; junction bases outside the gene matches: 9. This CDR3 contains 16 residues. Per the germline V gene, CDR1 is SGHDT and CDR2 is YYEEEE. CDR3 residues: CASSVRTSGSIHEQFF. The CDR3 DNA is TGTGCCAGCAGCGTCAGGACTAGCGGGAGTATCCATGAGCAGTTCTTC.

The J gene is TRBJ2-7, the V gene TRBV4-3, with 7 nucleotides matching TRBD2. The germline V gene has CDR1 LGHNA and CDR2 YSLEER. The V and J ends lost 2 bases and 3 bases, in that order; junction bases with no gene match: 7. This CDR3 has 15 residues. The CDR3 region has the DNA TGCGCCAGCAGCCAATCGACTAGCAGTTACTACGAGCAGTACTTC. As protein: CASSQSTSSYYEQYF.

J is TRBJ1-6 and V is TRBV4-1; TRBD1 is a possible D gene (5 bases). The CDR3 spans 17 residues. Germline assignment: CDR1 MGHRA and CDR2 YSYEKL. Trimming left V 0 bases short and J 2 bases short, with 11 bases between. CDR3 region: CASSQDVGLAYNSPLHF. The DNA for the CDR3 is TGCGCCAGCAGCCAAGATGTGGGGCTGGCCTATAATTCACCCCTCCACTTT.

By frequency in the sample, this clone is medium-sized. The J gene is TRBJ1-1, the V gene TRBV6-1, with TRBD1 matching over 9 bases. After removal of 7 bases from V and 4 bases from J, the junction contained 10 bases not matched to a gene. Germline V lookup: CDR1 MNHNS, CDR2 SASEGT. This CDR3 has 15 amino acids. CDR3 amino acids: CASTLDRGGITEAFF. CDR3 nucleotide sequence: TGTGCCAGCACCTTGGACAGGGGTGGGATCACTGAAGCTTTCTTT.

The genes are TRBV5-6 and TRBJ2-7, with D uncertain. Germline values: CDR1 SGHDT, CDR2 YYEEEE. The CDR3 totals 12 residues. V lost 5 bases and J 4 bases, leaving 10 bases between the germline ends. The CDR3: CASSYSGYEQYF. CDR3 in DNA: TGTGCCAGCAGTTACTCAGGATACGAGCAGTACTTC.

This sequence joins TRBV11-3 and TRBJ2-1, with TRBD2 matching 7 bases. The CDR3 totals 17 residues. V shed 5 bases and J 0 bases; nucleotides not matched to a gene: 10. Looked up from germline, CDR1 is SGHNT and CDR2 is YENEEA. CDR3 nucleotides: TGTGCCAGCAGCCGAAGCAGCGGGGCCAGCTCCTACAATGAGCAGTTCTTC. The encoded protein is CASSRSSGASSYNEQFF.

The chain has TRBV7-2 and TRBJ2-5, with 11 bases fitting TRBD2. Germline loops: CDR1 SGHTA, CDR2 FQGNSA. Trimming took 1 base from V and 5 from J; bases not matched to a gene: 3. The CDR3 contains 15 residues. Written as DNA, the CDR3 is TGTGCCAGCAGCTTAGGGGTAGCGGGGGGGGAGACCCAGTACTTC. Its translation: CASSLGVAGGETQYF.

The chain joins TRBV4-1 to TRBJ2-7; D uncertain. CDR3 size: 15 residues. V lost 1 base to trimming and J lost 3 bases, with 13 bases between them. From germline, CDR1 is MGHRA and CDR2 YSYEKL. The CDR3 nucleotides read TGCGCCAGCAGCCAAGGCCCCGGCAGCGACTACGAGCAGTACTTC. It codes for CASSQGPGSDYEQYF.